One sample yielded the 19 T cell receptor beta chains listed below, sequenced in a study of blood T cells in healthy people across ages. A sample-barcoded 5' primer and a J-beta primer mix were used in a second PCR of about 6 to 12 cycles. TCRdb reprocessed the 5' RACE reads via MiXCR and lists one record per CDR3 protein. The sample yields approximately 690,000 distinct CDR3 sequences, about 54% seen once. Sequences were obtained from blood. These receptors were obtained from a man between 60 and 70 years old in good health.

This chain connects TRBV29-1 to TRBJ2-3; D is perhaps TRBD1 (5 bases). Per germline, CDR1 SQVTM and CDR2 ANQGSEA. The V end was cut by 3 bases, the J end by 6 bases, with 13 bases between. There are 13 residues in the CDR3. In nucleotides, the CDR3 is TGCAGCGTTGACCGAGCAGGGCCCGATACGCAGTATTTT. Amino acid sequence: CSVDRAGPDTQYF.

The chain recombines TRBV12-5 with TRBJ2-1; the match to TRBD2 covers 11 bases. The CDR3 runs to 16 residues. The trim removed 6 bases at V and 8 bases at J, leaving 12 bases unmatched. Germline assignment: CDR1 LGHNT and CDR2 FRNRAP. The CDR3 spells CASGATIAGGLDEQFF. CDR3 bases: TGTGCTAGTGGGGCTACTATAGCGGGGGGGCTGGATGAGCAGTTCTTC.

The DNA of the CDR3 is TGTGCCAGCAGCCAAGATGTTAGAGCCAGCGGGGCGGGGGAGACCCAGTACTTC. Encoded protein: CASSQDVRASGAGETQYF. V and J are TRBV4-2 and TRBJ2-5; 7 bases line up with TRBD2. This CDR3 is 18 amino acids long. CDR1 is LGHNA, CDR2 YNFKEQ, per germline. Losses at the gene ends were 0 bases for V and 5 bases for J; bases not matched to a gene: 15.

As concerns this clonotype: One base away lies a much larger clone, so this may be a sequencing read error. V is TRBV7-9 and J is TRBJ2-1, with D perhaps being TRBD1 or TRBD2 (5 bases each). CDR1 SEHNR and CDR2 FQNEAQ come from the germline V gene (reference sequence). This CDR3 is built from 14 residues. Trimming removed 4 bases at V and 7 bases at J, with 14 bases between. CDR3: CASSSGRSGNEQFF. CDR3 in DNA: TGTGCCAGCAGCTCGGGACGGAGTGGGAATGAGCAGTTCTTC.

The chain carries TRBV10-1 and TRBJ1-2; D is ambiguous. V shed 2 bases and J shed 3 bases, with 7 bases lying between them. This CDR3 region has 13 residues. Germline-derived CDR1 and CDR2 are WNHNN and SYGVQD (reference sequence). Here the CDR3 reads CASSEAADYGYTF. The CDR3 nucleotides are TGCGCCAGCAGTGAGGCGGCAGACTATGGCTACACCTTC.

The V gene is TRBV29-1, the J gene TRBJ1-1; D remains unclear. V lost 6 bases, J lost 5 bases, and 13 bases lay in between. Germline CDR1 reads SQVTM; CDR2 reads ANQGSEA. The CDR3 contains 12 residues. The CDR3 loop reads CSVSPGETEAFF. In DNA, the CDR3 is TGCAGCGTGAGCCCAGGCGAAACTGAAGCTTTCTTT.

This clonotype has more than one count but fewer than ten. The chain has TRBV5-1 and TRBJ2-1; tentative D call: TRBD1 (6 bases). CDR1 and CDR2 from the germline V gene are SGHRS and YFSETQ. The CDR3 has 11 residues. V lost 5 bases and J 7 bases, leaving 7 bases between the germline ends. The CDR3 region is CASRQGNEQFF. In DNA form, the CDR3 reads TGCGCCAGCAGGCAGGGGAATGAGCAGTTCTTC.

This rearrangement joins TRBV6-6 to TRBJ1-2; D is perhaps TRBD1 (5 bases). Trimming shortened V by 10 bases and J by 2 bases, and 14 bases separated the two germline ends. Germline CDR1 is MNHNY and CDR2 is SVGAGI (reference sequence). CDR3 length equals 13 residues. CDR3 nucleotides: TGTGCCACCTCAGGGCCTCTGAACTATGGCTACACCTTC. It codes for CATSGPLNYGYTF.

The CDR3 region is CSARVFMRMEETQYF. The CDR3 nucleotides are TGCAGTGCTAGAGTATTCATGCGGATGGAGGAGACCCAGTACTTC. This sequence joins TRBV20-1 and TRBJ2-5, with unresolved D. Germline CDR1 and CDR2: DFQATT and SNEGSKA (reference sequence). V was trimmed by 1 base and J by 5 bases, leaving 17 bases between them. The length of the CDR3 is 15 residues.

On this clonotype itself: A read error is likely, as this CDR3 ends without the conserved phenylalanine or tryptophan. The gene calls are TRBV20-1 and TRBJ1-2, with D possibly being TRBD1 (6 bases). The CDR3 sequence is 13 residues long. Germline V gives CDR1 DFQATT, CDR2 SNEGSKA (reference sequence). The ends were cut back, 6 bases at V and 4 bases at J, with 15 bases in the middle. The CDR3 protein is CSASGGARYGYTL. DNA of the CDR3: TGCAGTGCAAGCGGGGGCGCCCGCTATGGCTACACCTTA.

The chain is built from TRBV3-1 and TRBJ1-2, with D maybe TRBD1 (6 bases). The CDR3 totals 14 residues. Germline loops: CDR1 LGHDT, CDR2 YNNKEL (reference sequence). Trimming stripped 1 base from V and 4 bases from J, with 10 bases between. Here the CDR3 DNA reads TGTGCCAGCAGCCAAGTCCTGGACAGCTATGGCTACACCTTC. Residues: CASSQVLDSYGYTF.

J is TRBJ1-1 and V is TRBV7-2; D not certain. Trimming removed 4 bases from V and 1 base from J, with 10 bases in between. Germline V gene lookup returns CDR1 SGHTA and CDR2 FQGNSA. The CDR3 consists of 14 residues. The CDR3 loop is CASSSTLSNTEAFF. The CDR3 nucleotides read TGTGCCAGCAGCTCGACACTTTCGAACACTGAAGCTTTCTTT.

V usage is TRBV18 and J usage is TRBJ2-1, with 8 bases that match TRBD1. The germline V gene has CDR1 KGHSH and CDR2 LQKENI. CDR3 length: 15 amino acids. With V trimmed by 3 bases and J by 10 bases, 11 bases remained unmatched. The CDR3 loop is CASSPRDRISREQFF. DNA for the CDR3: TGTGCCAGCTCACCTAGGGACAGGATCTCACGGGAGCAGTTCTTC.

V gene TRBV6-2 or TRBV6-3 combines with J gene TRBJ2-3; 11 positions agree with TRBD2. Looked up from germline, CDR1 is MNHEY and CDR2 is SVGEGT. The CDR3 is made up of 19 amino acids. With 2 bases clipped from V and 0 bases from J, the junction kept 10 bases outside the gene matches. The CDR3 nucleotides read TGTGCCAGCAGTTACCCGGCTAGCGGGGGGTATTCTAGCACAGATACGCAGTATTTT. As protein: CASSYPASGGYSSTDTQYF.

This clonotype has just a few counts. The chain combines TRBV10-3 with TRBJ2-5; no clear D. Germline CDR1 ENHRY, CDR2 SYGVKD. The CDR3 is 14 amino acids. V was cut by 4 bases and J by 5 bases, with 14 bases left in between. In DNA form, the CDR3 reads TGTGCCATCAGTGGCAACGCACGGCCGGAGACCCAGTACTTC. Its translation: CAISGNARPETQYF.

The V and J genes are TRBV5-1 and TRBJ2-5, with 7 bases matching TRBD1. Germline V CDR1 and CDR2: SGHRS, YFSETQ. The CDR3 is 14 amino acids. V lost 5 bases and J lost 2; bases outside the gene matches: 6. Written as DNA, the CDR3 is TGCGCCAGCAGGAGGGGGCCAGGACAAGAGACCCAGTACTTC. This sequence encodes CASRRGPGQETQYF. The whole variable domain, remainder taken from reference TRBV5-1 and TRBJ2-5, is KAGVTQTPRYLIKTRGQQVTLSCSPISGHRSVSWYQQTPGQGLQFLFEYFSETQRNKGNFPGRFSGRQFSNSRSEMNVSTLELGDSALYLCASRRGPGQETQYFGPGTRLLVL.

This chain joins TRBV20-1 and TRBJ2-3; D gene ambiguous. V was cut by 5 bases and J by 0 bases, with 18 bases left in between. The CDR3 is 16 residues long. Germline lookup yields CDR1 DFQATT and CDR2 SNEGSKA (reference sequence). CDR3: CSARAGVDISTDTQYF. The CDR3 DNA reads as TGCAGTGCTCGGGCTGGGGTCGATATAAGCACAGATACGCAGTATTTT.

V is TRBV5-1 and J is TRBJ2-4; 9 bases align to TRBD1. Gene TRBJ2-7 matches the end of the DNA better, so the J call may be wrong. Germline CDR1 and CDR2: SGHRS and YFSETQ. The CDR3 is made up of 14 amino acids. The CDR3 region is CASSRDRGRHEQYF. The CDR3 DNA sequence: TGCGCCAGCAGCCGCGACAGGGGGAGGCACGAGCAGTACTTC.

The chain recombines TRBV5-1 with TRBJ2-1; 7 positions match TRBD1. This CDR3 contains 15 residues. CDR1 SGHRS and CDR2 YFSETQ come from the germline V gene. The trim removed 4 bases at V and 3 bases at J, leaving 7 bases unmatched. CDR3 coding DNA: TGCGCCAGCAGCCAAGGGGGCTTCCTCTACAATGAGCAGTTCTTC. Translating it yields CASSQGGFLYNEQFF.